This T cell receptor (beta chain) was retrieved from a study of T-cell memory formation after mild COVID-19. The overall study: Largely, the TCR clusters proved donor specific. Findings of the study overall: Proof of SARS-CoV-2 specificity was absent for the second-wave clones that crested on day 37. Among CD4+ contracting clones, most were CM and EM, and CD8+ ones EMRA. A balance of CD4 and CD8 characterized clones contracting day 15 to 85, whereas later expanders leaned CD4+.

TCRdb ran MiXCR on the 5' RACE reads and lists one entry per CDR3 protein. The data show around 320,000 distinct CDR3 sequences, with 15% to 20% seen just once and around 21% held by the top ten. The CDR3 runs 13 residues. Germline loops: CDR1 MDHEN, CDR2 SYDVKM. Trimming took 6 bases from V and 0 from J, leaving 8 bases between them. Notes on this clonotype: Its antigen is not identified.

This TCR was recovered from a man between 18 and 29 years old who had mild COVID-19 (a few samples of this study predate the infection). Cell type and time point are not known. The V and J genes are TRBV28 and TRBJ2-5; unclear D gene. The source material was PBMCs or a T cell subset sorted from them (not recorded which). In nucleotides, the CDR3 is TGTGCCAGCAGCCGGGTGGACCAAGAGACCCAGTACTTC. Translation: CASSRVDQETQYF.